This T cell receptor beta chain was documented in a study of OX40 agonist ivuxolimab in advanced cancers. General study findings and limits: There were, on average, more expanded clones in CD8+ T cells than in CD4+.

Concerning this clone: Its antigen is as yet unknown.

Here immunoSEQ multiplex PCR was the method, and the copy in TCRdb shows in-frame clones only, minus some. The sample consists of about 55,000 clones, approximately 80% of them appearing once. The source material was CD4+ or CD8+ T cells sorted from blood, sampled in a trial of the OX40 agonist ivuxolimab. The TCR originated in an adult with an advanced solid tumor such as melanoma, head and neck, liver or kidney cancer.

The CDR3 bases are TGTGCCAGCAGTCTCGACAGCAGCTCCTACAATGAGCAGTTCTTC. It encodes CASSLDSSSYNEQFF. The chain links TRBV6-5 to TRBJ2-1, with D maybe TRBD1 (5 bases). The CDR3 is 15 amino acids. Germline V gene data show CDR1 as MNHEY and CDR2 as SVGAGI. V dropped 5 bases and J dropped 0 bases, with 11 bases sitting between them.